The 16 T cell receptor beta chains reported below all come from one sample, sequenced in a study of early T cells in non-severe SARS-CoV-2 infection. Using its own MiXCR run on the 5' RACE reads, TCRdb lists one record per CDR3 protein. The sample includes some 80,000 distinct CDR3 sequences, roughly 12% of them seen just once. Sequencing used whole blood, obtained at baseline. These receptors were obtained from an adult who was a healthcare worker with PCR-confirmed SARS-CoV-2 infection or an uninfected control (not recorded which). The donor label of this sample is uncertain.

This clonotype showed up many times. The chain links TRBV20-1 to TRBJ1-3; D call uncertain. The CDR3 is 12 amino acids. Per the germline V gene, CDR1 is DFQATT and CDR2 is SNEGSKA (reference sequence). V lost 8 bases, J lost 0 bases, and 8 bases lay in between. This chain's CDR3 is CSLGISGNTIYF. For the CDR3, the DNA is TGCAGTCTAGGCATCTCTGGAAACACCATATATTTT.

The chain links TRBV13 to TRBJ2-5, with 9 bases identical to TRBD2. Losses at the gene ends were 8 bases for V and 2 bases for J; bases not matched to a gene: 9. Germline V CDR1 and CDR2: PRHDT, FYEKMQ (reference sequence). There are 15 residues in the CDR3. DNA for the CDR3: TGTGCCAGCCGCGTGGTTAGCGGGGGACAAGAGACCCAGTACTTC. Translated: CASRVVSGGQETQYF.

This clonotype was detected ten times or more. V gene TRBV6-2 or TRBV6-3 combines with J gene TRBJ1-5; D is ambiguous. Germline CDR1 is MNHEY and CDR2 is SVGEGT. The CDR3 covers 14 residues. V was trimmed by 8 bases and J by 6 bases, leaving 17 bases between them. CDR3 DNA: TGTGCCAGCGGGGTCGTCGATTTCGGTCAGCCCCAGCATTTT. Amino acid sequence: CASGVVDFGQPQHF.

This chain connects TRBV29-1 to TRBJ2-4, with 10 bases identical to TRBD2. J lost 2 bases, V lost 1 base, and 5 bases had no gene match. This CDR3 is built from 16 residues. In germline, CDR1 is SQVTM, CDR2 ANQGSEA. CDR3 DNA sequence: TGCAGCGTTGAAGCGGCTAGCGGGAGAACCAAAAACATTCAGTACTTC. Translation gives CSVEAASGRTKNIQYF.

This sequence joins TRBV5-6 and TRBJ1-5; 8 positions agree with TRBD1. With 3 bases clipped from V and 6 bases from J, the junction kept 2 bases outside the gene matches. The germline V gene encodes CDR1 SGHDT and CDR2 YYEEEE. The CDR3 is made up of 13 amino acids. The CDR3 is CASSSTGVQPQHF. CDR3 nucleotides: TGTGCCAGCAGCTCGACAGGGGTTCAGCCCCAGCATTTT.

The V gene is TRBV15, the J gene TRBJ2-1; unclear D gene. Trimming removed 3 bases at V and 7 bases at J, with 10 bases between. Germline V gene sequence: CDR1 LNHNV, CDR2 YYDKDF (reference sequence). This CDR3 region has 13 residues. CDR3 nucleotides: TGTGCCACCAGCAGGGGTAAAATGAATGAGCAGTTCTTC. Translation gives CATSRGKMNEQFF.

This clonotype was counted a single time. The genes are TRBV4-3 and TRBJ2-1, with 7 bases identical to TRBD1. V gave up 2 bases and J gave up 9 bases; unmatched junction bases: 10. The CDR3 has 15 residues. Germline CDR1 is LGHNA and CDR2 is YSLEER. Written as DNA, the CDR3 is TGCGCCAGCAGCCAAAAAGATGGAACAGGGGCTGAGCAGTTCTTC. This codes for CASSQKDGTGAEQFF.

This clonotype was recorded a few times. V gene TRBV11-2 combines with J gene TRBJ2-7, with 7 bases aligning to TRBD2. CDR3 size: 14 residues. The junction had 5 bases not matched to a gene; V was cut back by 4 bases and J by 2 bases. Germline V CDR1 and CDR2: SGHAT, FQNNGV. CDR3 loop: CASSSTTSPYEQYF. The CDR3 bases are TGTGCCAGCAGCTCCACGACTAGCCCCTACGAGCAGTACTTC.

There are a few counts of this clonotype. The chain recombines TRBV29-1 with TRBJ2-3, with a possible D match to TRBD1 (6 bases). The CDR3 spans 13 residues. Trimming removed 4 bases at V and 2 bases at J, with 10 bases between. Germline loops: CDR1 SQVTM, CDR2 ANQGSEA. In nucleotides, the CDR3 is TGCAGCGTTGCGCAGGGGTTCACAGATACGCAGTATTTT. This encodes CSVAQGFTDTQYF.

The J gene is TRBJ1-1, the V gene TRBV11-3; TRBD1 matches 7 bases. CDR1 and CDR2 from the germline V gene are SGHNT and YENEEA. V lost 4 bases and J lost 4; bases outside the gene matches: 6. The length of the CDR3 is 14 residues. CDR3 DNA: TGTGCCAGCAGCTCCCGGACAGGCACCACTGAAGCTTTCTTT. Translating it yields CASSSRTGTTEAFF.

The chain links TRBV6-1 to TRBJ2-3; 7 positions agree with TRBD2. CDR3 size: 14 residues. The trim removed 8 bases at V and 5 bases at J, leaving 10 bases unmatched. CDR1 MNHNS and CDR2 SASEGT come from the germline V gene. The CDR3 is CASSRLWEGDTQYF. The DNA for the CDR3 is TGTGCCAGCTCAAGACTCTGGGAGGGAGATACGCAGTATTTT.

The chain has TRBV20-1 and TRBJ2-7; D uncertain. The CDR3 extends over 12 amino acids. Germline CDR1 reads DFQATT; CDR2 reads SNEGSKA (reference sequence). V dropped 4 bases and J dropped 0 bases, with 7 bases sitting between them. The CDR3: CSATDSSYEQYF. As DNA, the CDR3 is TGCAGTGCTACCGACTCCTCCTACGAGCAGTACTTC.

This clonotype has just a few counts. In DNA, the CDR3 is TGTGCCAGCGGCAAGACGGGGATTGAGCGGGGCTCCTACGAGCAGTACTTC. This translates into CASGKTGIERGSYEQYF. The V gene is TRBV6-2 or TRBV6-3, the J gene TRBJ2-7; 7 nucleotides match TRBD2. The germline CDR1 and CDR2 sequences are MNHEY and SVGEGT. V lost 8 bases and J lost 0; bases outside the gene matches: 16. This CDR3 is built from 17 residues.

This clonotype was observed many times. The rearrangement joins TRBV7-6 to TRBJ1-4; unclear D gene. Germline CDR1 and CDR2: SGHVS and FNYEAQ. The CDR3 has 12 amino acids. V shed 8 bases and J shed 8 bases, with 12 bases lying between them. The CDR3 coding sequence is TGTGCCAGCGCTGCTGGGAGCGAAAAACTGTTTTTT. Encoded protein: CASAAGSEKLFF.

This clonotype was counted a few times. The V and J genes are TRBV20-1 and TRBJ2-3; D perhaps matches TRBD2 (6 bases). This CDR3 comprises 15 residues. Trimming removed 6 bases from V and 1 base from J, with 17 bases in between. The germline V gene has CDR1 DFQATT and CDR2 SNEGSKA (reference sequence). DNA for the CDR3: TGCAGTGCGGGCGAGACTAGAACGGGCACAGATACGCAGTATTTT. It encodes CSAGETRTGTDTQYF.

Only a few counts were recorded for this clonotype. The CDR3 protein is CASTLGGHEQYF. CDR3 nucleotides: TGTGCCAGCACCCTTGGGGGGCACGAGCAGTACTTC. This chain links TRBV5-6 with TRBJ2-7; either TRBD1 or TRBD2 may fit D (6 bases each). Trimming took 6 bases from V and 5 from J, leaving 12 bases between them. The germline gives CDR1 SGHDT, CDR2 YYEEEE. This CDR3 is built from 12 residues.